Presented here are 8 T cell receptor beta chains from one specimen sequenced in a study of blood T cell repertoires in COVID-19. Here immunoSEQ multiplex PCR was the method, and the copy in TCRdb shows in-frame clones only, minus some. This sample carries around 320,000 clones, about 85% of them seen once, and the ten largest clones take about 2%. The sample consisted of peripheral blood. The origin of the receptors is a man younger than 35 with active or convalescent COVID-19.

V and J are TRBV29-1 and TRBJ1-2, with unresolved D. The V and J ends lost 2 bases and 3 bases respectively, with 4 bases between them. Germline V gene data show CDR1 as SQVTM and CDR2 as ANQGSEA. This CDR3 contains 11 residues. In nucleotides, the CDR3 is TGCAGCGTTGAAACAGACTATGGCTACACCTTC. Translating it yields CSVETDYGYTF. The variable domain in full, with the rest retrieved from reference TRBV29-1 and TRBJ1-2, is SAVISQKPSRDICQRGTSLTIQCQVDSQVTMMFWYRQQPGQSLTLIATANQGSEATYESGFVIDKFPISRPNLTFSTLTVSNMSPEDSSIYLCSVETDYGYTFGSGTRLTVV.

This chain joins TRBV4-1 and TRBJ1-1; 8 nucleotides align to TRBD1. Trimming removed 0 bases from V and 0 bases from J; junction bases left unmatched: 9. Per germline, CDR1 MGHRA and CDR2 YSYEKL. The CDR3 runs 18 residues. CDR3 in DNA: TGCGCCAGCAGCCAAGAACCAGGGGGCGCTTGGATGAACACTGAAGCTTTCTTT. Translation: CASSQEPGGAWMNTEAFF.

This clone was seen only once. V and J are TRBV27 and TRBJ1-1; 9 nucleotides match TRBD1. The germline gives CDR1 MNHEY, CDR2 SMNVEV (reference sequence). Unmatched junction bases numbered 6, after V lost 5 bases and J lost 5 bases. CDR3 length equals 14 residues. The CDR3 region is CASSHGQGYTEAFF. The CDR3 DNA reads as TGTGCCAGCAGTCACGGACAGGGGTATACTGAAGCTTTCTTT.

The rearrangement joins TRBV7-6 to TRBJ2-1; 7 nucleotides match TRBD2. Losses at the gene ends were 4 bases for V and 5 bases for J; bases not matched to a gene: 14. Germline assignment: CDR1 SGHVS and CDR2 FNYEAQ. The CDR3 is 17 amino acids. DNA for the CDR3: TGTGCCAGCAGCTCCCCGCCCCCCGGGGGGAACCACAATGAGCAGTTCTTC. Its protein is CASSSPPPGGNHNEQFF.

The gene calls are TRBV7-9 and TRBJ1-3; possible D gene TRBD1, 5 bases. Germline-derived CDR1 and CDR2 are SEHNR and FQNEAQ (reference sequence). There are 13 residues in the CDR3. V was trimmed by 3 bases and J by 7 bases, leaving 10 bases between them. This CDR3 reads CASSFSRQNTIYF. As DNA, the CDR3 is TGTGCCAGCAGCTTTTCTCGACAGAACACCATATATTTT.

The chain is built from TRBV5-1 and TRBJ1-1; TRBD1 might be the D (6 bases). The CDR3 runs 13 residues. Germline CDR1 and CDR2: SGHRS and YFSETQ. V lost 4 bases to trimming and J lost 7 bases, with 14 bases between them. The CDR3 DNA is TGCGCCAGCAGCGCACGGACAGCTCTTGAAGCTTTCTTT. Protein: CASSARTALEAFF.

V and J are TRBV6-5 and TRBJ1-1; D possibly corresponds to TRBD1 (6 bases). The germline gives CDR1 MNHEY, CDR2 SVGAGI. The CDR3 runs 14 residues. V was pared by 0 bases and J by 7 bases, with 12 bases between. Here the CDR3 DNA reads TGTGCCAGCAGTTACTCGGGGGGGCTTGGTGAAGCTTTCTTT. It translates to CASSYSGGLGEAFF.

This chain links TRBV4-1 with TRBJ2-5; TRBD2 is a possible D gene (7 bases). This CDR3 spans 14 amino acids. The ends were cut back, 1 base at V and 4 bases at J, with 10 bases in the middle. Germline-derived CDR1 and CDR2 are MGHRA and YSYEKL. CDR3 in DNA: TGCGCCAGCAGCCAAGGAGGGGGGGCAGAGACCCAGTACTTC. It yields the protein CASSQGGGAETQYF.